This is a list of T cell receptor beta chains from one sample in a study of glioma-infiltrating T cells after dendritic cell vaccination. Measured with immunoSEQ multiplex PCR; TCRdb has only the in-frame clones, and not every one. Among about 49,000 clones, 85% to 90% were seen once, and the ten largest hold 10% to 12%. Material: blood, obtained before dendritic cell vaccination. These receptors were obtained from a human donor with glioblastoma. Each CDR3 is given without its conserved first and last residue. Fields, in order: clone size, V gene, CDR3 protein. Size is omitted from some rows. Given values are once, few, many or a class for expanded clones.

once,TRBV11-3,ASSYGTSGRSAQY
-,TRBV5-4,ASSLDVGHSGNTIY
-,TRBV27,ASKPQQGTEAF
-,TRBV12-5,ASGLEEVNTEAF
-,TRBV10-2,ATRTGEVYQPQH
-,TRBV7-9,ASSLAGVYNQPQH
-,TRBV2,ASRAGQGAGNTEAF
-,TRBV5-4,ASRQDRDMSQPQH
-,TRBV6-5,ASSYSGDRSYGYT
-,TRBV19,ASRPEGGSHEQY
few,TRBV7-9,ASSPTGDWPGELF
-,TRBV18,ASSPQTGIQETQY
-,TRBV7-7,ASSPGEETQY
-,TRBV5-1,ASSPRDSGFGF
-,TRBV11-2,ASSSDRARGGRNTEAF
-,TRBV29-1,SVARDTGHYGYT
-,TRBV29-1,SVELRQGPNYGYT
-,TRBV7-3,ASSAGSNYGYT
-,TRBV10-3,ATYSGGDYNEQF
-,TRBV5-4,ASRNEAGRDEKLF
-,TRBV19,ASFYQDRPATEAF
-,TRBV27,ASRTRQGMNTEAF
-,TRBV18,ASSPGQGGLGQY
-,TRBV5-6,ASSLGGGNERYT
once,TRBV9,ASSPLPGGRNYEQY
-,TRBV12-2,ASRSRTRTSTDTQY
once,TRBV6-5,ASSYGQVNTEAF
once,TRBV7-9,ASSLASAGGGSPLH
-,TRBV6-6,ASSYRDRGGEKLF
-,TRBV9,ASTPGLASQETQY
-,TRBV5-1,ASRLDGQPNTEAF
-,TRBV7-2,ASSPFNQPQH
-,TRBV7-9,ASSSQITHPYEQF
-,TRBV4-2,ASSQPPDRDYGYT
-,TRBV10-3,AISGPRTRNTEAF
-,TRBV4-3,ASSQDHTGGWNIQY
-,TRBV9,ASSPHLRGGELF
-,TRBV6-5,ASTPGQGLGIQY
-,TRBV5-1,ASSLEGRGSIGELF
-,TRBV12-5,ASGLGQRGQEQY
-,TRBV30,AWSGQDSGNTIY
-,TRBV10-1,ASSGSGQGRSNTEAF
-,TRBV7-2,ASPPWPGLKAF
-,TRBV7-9,ASSLGWGRANEKLF
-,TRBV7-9,ASSLTGLAAGEQF
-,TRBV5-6,ASSFGTDNSPLH
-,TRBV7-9,ASTPSGGGTSYEQY